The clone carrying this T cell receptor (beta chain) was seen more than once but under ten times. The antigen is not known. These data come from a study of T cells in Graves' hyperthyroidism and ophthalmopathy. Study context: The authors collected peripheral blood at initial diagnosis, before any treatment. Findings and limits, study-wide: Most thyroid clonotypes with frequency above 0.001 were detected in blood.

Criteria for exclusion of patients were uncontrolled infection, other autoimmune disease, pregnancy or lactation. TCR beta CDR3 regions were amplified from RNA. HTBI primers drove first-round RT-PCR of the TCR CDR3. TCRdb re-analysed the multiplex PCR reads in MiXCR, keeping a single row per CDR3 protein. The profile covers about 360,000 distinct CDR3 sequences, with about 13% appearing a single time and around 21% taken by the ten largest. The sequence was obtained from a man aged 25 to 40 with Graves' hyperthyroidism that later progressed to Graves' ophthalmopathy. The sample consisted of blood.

CDR3 region: CASTGLEDTEAFF. CDR3 coding DNA: TGTGCCAGCACCGGGTTGGAGGACACTGAAGCTTTCTTT. This rearrangement joins TRBV5-6 to TRBJ1-1; D uncertain. The germline V and J ends were trimmed by 6 bases and 3 bases, with 12 bases remaining between them. The CDR3 totals 13 residues. The germline V gene has CDR1 SGHDT and CDR2 YYEEEE.